The rows below give T cell receptor beta chains drawn from one sample of a study of response to subunit inactivated influenza vaccine. In TCRdb, the RT-PCR reads were re-called with MiXCR into one record per CDR3 protein. Seen here are about 650,000 distinct CDR3 sequences, 12% to 15% observed once, and the top ten hold less than 9%. The sequencing here drew on PBMCs from blood, taken approximately 15 days before vaccination. These receptors were taken from a man aged 50-59 years who received an inactivated influenza vaccine. The CDR3 runs from the conserved cysteine through the conserved F or W. A D gene is named only where the DNA matches it firmly. The listing skips clone size in some rows; elsewhere it reads once, few, many or a size class.

TRBD2	TRBV6-5	TRBJ2-5	-	CASRWTSGLQYF	TGTGCCAGCAGATGGACTAGCGGTCTACAGTACTTC
-	TRBV29-1	TRBJ2-4	-	CSVESGAKNIQYF	TGCAGCGTTGAATCTGGTGCCAAAAACATTCAGTACTTC
-	TRBV7-7	TRBJ2-3	few	CASSRHDSDTQYF	TGTGCCAGCAGCCGACACGACTCAGATACGCAGTATTTT
-	TRBV20-1	TRBJ2-7	few	CSAIRPGSYEQYF	TGCAGTGCTATCAGGCCAGGCTCCTACGAGCAGTACTTC
-	TRBV5-1	TRBJ1-2	-	CASSVSGAYYGYTF	TGCGCCAGCAGCGTGTCCGGGGCCTACTATGGCTACACCTTC
-	TRBV29-1	TRBJ2-3	few	CSVQTATDTQYF	TGCAGCGTCCAGACAGCCACAGATACGCAGTATTTT
-	TRBV7-9	TRBJ2-7	few	CASSSLTGRGYEQYF	TGTGCCAGCAGCTCCCTCACGGGACGGGGCTACGAGCAGTACTTC
TRBD2	TRBV6-1	TRBJ2-3	-	CASRPSGAGGSNTQYF	TGTGCCAGCAGGCCCTCTGGGGCGGGAGGTTCGAATACGCAGTATTTT
TRBD2	TRBV6-1	TRBJ2-1	-	CASRKNGRPAYNEQFF	TGTGCCAGCAGAAAAAACGGGAGGCCCGCCTACAATGAGCAGTTCTTC
TRBD1	TRBV4-2	TRBJ2-5	many	CASSPLGQGETQYF	TGTGCCAGCAGCCCCCTAGGACAGGGCGAGACCCAGTACTTC
TRBD2	TRBV7-9	TRBJ2-3	-	CASSLMAGAGDTQYF	TGTGCCAGCAGCTTAATGGCGGGAGCTGGAGATACGCAGTATTTT
-	TRBV5-1	TRBJ2-3	many	CASSSTGVGDTQYF	TGCGCCAGCAGTTCAACAGGAGTAGGAGATACGCAGTATTTT
-	TRBV6-1	TRBJ2-5	few	CASRTYGQETQYF	TGTGCCAGCAGGACCTACGGCCAAGAGACCCAGTACTTC
-	TRBV12-3/TRBV12-4	TRBJ2-5	few	CASSYRDLETQYF	TGTGCCAGCAGCTACAGGGATTTGGAGACCCAGTACTTC
-	TRBV5-6	TRBJ2-1	few	CASRLESNEQFF	TGTGCCAGCAGATTGGAATCTAATGAGCAGTTCTTC
-	TRBV2	TRBJ2-1	few	CASSPSVKGNEQFF	TGTGCCAGCAGTCCTAGCGTGAAGGGAAATGAGCAGTTCTTC
TRBD2	TRBV4-3	TRBJ2-3	few	CASSQIGLAGDTQYF	TGCGCCAGCAGCCAAATCGGACTAGCTGGTGATACGCAGTATTTT
-	TRBV5-1	TRBJ2-3	-	CASSPRDTDTQYF	TGCGCCAGCAGCCCCAGGGATACAGATACGCAGTATTTT
TRBD2	TRBV6-1	TRBJ2-3	-	CASSPLAGGHKDTQYF	TGTGCCAGCAGTCCGTTAGCGGGGGGGCACAAAGATACGCAGTATTTT
-	TRBV29-1	TRBJ1-1	few	CSVGLWGTEAFF	TGCAGCGTGGGATTATGGGGTACTGAAGCTTTCTTT
-	TRBV5-8	TRBJ2-5	-	CASSLTGLVETQYF	TGTGCCAGCAGCTTGACTGGACTGGTGGAGACCCAGTACTTC
TRBD1	TRBV24-1	TRBJ2-5	-	CATSPGTGTETQYF	TGTGCCACCAGTCCCGGGACAGGGACGGAGACCCAGTACTTC
-	TRBV5-1	TRBJ2-7	many	CASSLESWAAYEQYF	TGCGCCAGCAGCTTGGAGTCGTGGGCCGCCTACGAGCAGTACTTC
-	TRBV10-3	TRBJ1-1	many	CAISESVNTEAFF	TGTGCCATCAGTGAGTCTGTGAACACTGAAGCTTTCTTT
-	TRBV7-3	TRBJ2-7	-	CASSSQGGAYEQYF	TGTGCCAGCAGCTCACAAGGGGGGGCCTACGAGCAGTACTTC
-	TRBV7-9	TRBJ2-3	few	CASSRTASSTDTQYF	TGTGCCAGCAGCCGAACCGCGTCGTCTACAGATACGCAGTATTTT
TRBD2	TRBV5-6	TRBJ2-1	-	CASSLARPGLGREQFF	TGTGCCAGCAGCTTGGCCAGACCGGGACTAGGTCGGGAGCAGTTCTTC
-	TRBV4-3	TRBJ2-5	-	CASSQEDRGRETQYF	TGCGCCAGCAGCCAAGAAGATCGGGGGCGAGAGACCCAGTACTTC
-	TRBV27	TRBJ1-1	-	CASSYVRNTEASF	TGTGCCAGCAGTTACGTTAGGAACACTGAAGCTTCCTTT
-	TRBV20-1	TRBJ1-1	-	CSAREPGLNTEAFF	TGCAGTGCTAGAGAACCAGGGCTGAACACTGAAGCTTTCTTT
TRBD2	TRBV4-2	TRBJ2-1	many	CASSQGRPSGNPPYNEQFF	TGTGCCAGCAGCCAAGGGAGGCCTAGCGGAAACCCTCCTTACAATGAGCAGTTCTTC
-	TRBV27	TRBJ2-7	-	CASTWGYEQYF	TGTGCCAGCACCTGGGGATACGAGCAGTACTTC
TRBD1	TRBV7-2	TRBJ1-2	-	CASSLGNRQGANYGYTF	TGTGCCAGCAGCTTAGGGAATAGACAGGGTGCGAACTATGGCTACACCTTC
-	TRBV5-1	TRBJ1-4	-	CASSSSGLANEKLFF	TGCGCCAGCAGCTCCTCGGGACTGGCTAATGAAAAACTGTTTTTT
-	TRBV28	TRBJ2-7	-	CASSPGATGSYEQYF	TGTGCCAGCAGTCCGGGGGCGACGGGGTCCTACGAGCAGTACTTC
TRBD1	TRBV12-3/TRBV12-4	TRBJ2-7	few	CAIGHGQGAYEQYF	TGTGCCATCGGTCACGGACAGGGGGCCTACGAGCAGTACTTC
TRBD2	TRBV4-2	TRBJ2-1	few	CASSQESGGGTYNEQFF	TGTGCCAGCAGCCAAGAATCCGGGGGAGGGACCTACAATGAGCAGTTCTTC